The rows below give T cell receptor beta chains drawn from one sample of a study of T cell repertoires in cytomegalovirus infection. TCRdb re-analysed the reads in MiXCR, keeping a single row per CDR3 protein. The data show about 920,000 distinct CDR3 sequences, roughly a third seen once. These receptors lack a known antigen. The sequencing used cultured CD8+ T cells from PBMCs, collected from culture after CMV antigen stimulation. Receptor source: a human donor in good health (CMV status not recorded). Some clones in this sample may be carry-over from other donors' samples. CDR3s include the opening cysteine and the closing phenylalanine or tryptophan. A D gene is named only where the DNA matches it firmly. Expanded clones are given a class, and other clones once, few, many or no size at all.

d_gene	j_gene	abundance	v_gene	CDR3nt	CDR3aa
NA	TRBJ2-1	NA	TRBV18	TGTGCCAGCTCACCGCCAAGGGAGCGGTCCTACAATGAGCAGTTCTTC	CASSPPRERSYNEQFF
TRBD1	TRBJ2-5	NA	TRBV7-9	TGTGCCAGCAGGCCGACAGGGGCCCGTGAGACCCAGTACTTC	CASRPTGARETQYF
NA	TRBJ1-6	NA	TRBV7-9	TGTGCCAGCAGCTTAGTCGACCTTCTTGACGATTCACCCCTCCACTTT	CASSLVDLLDDSPLHF
NA	TRBJ2-2	NA	TRBV2	TGTGTCAGCAGGGGTCCCGGGGAGCTGTTTTTT	CVSRGPGELFF
TRBD1	TRBJ2-1	few	TRBV19	TGTGCCAGTACCTCGGAGGACAGGGATGACAATGAGCAGTTCTTC	CASTSEDRDDNEQFF
NA	TRBJ2-1	NA	TRBV4-3	TGCGCCAGCTGCCAAGATCGGGGGTACTACAATGAGCAGTTCTTC	CASCQDRGYYNEQFF
NA	TRBJ2-7	NA	TRBV27	TGTGCCAGCATTGAGGGGGGGGGTGGCGAGCAGTACTTC	CASIEGGGGEQYF
NA	TRBJ2-3	NA	TRBV24-1	TGTGCCACCAGTGAACCTCGGACAGCGTCTAGCACAGATACGCAGTATTTT	CATSEPRTASSTDTQYF
NA	TRBJ1-3	NA	TRBV7-6	TGTGCCAGCAGCCCGACAGACTCCCCTGGAAACACCATATATTTT	CASSPTDSPGNTIYF
NA	TRBJ2-2	NA	TRBV5-5	TGTGCCAGCAGCTTGATCGCCTGGGTGGGGATGGGAACCGGGGAGCTGTTTTTT	CASSLIAWVGMGTGELFF
TRBD2	TRBJ2-1	many	TRBV7-6	TGTGCCAGCAGCATCCGACTAGCGGGGGGCTACAATGAGCAGTTCTTC	CASSIRLAGGYNEQFF
NA	TRBJ1-1	NA	TRBV10-3	TGTGCCATCAGTGAGCGATTCTCACAGGGGAACACTGAAGCTTTCTTT	CAISERFSQGNTEAFF
NA	TRBJ2-5	NA	TRBV6-2/TRBV6-3	TGTGCCAGCAGTTACTCTGGGTCTCAATGCCTCCAAGAGACCCAGTACTTC	CASSYSGSQCLQETQYF
NA	TRBJ1-2	NA	TRBV11-1	TGTGCCAGCAGGGGAGAGACAGAAGCTAACTATGGCTACACCTTC	CASRGETEANYGYTF
NA	TRBJ2-1	few	TRBV6-2/TRBV6-3	TGTGCCAGCGCGGGCGGGGCTCACTCCTACAATGAGCAGTTCTTC	CASAGGAHSYNEQFF
NA	TRBJ1-1	NA	TRBV6-2/TRBV6-3	TGTGCCAGCAGTTACACAAATAAGAACACTGAAGCTTTCTTT	CASSYTNKNTEAFF
TRBD1	TRBJ2-1	NA	TRBV19	TGTGCCAGTACCCCAAAGTCGTGGGACAGAACTGAGCAGTTCTTC	CASTPKSWDRTEQFF
TRBD1	TRBJ2-5	NA	TRBV7-3	TGTGCCAGCAGCTTAACGTACCCAGGGGGCGCGGAGACCCAGTACTTC	CASSLTYPGGAETQYF
NA	TRBJ1-4	NA	TRBV12-3/TRBV12-4	TGTGCCAGCAGTTTGCGGGCTTCGGGGGATGAAAAACTGTTTTTT	CASSLRASGDEKLFF
NA	TRBJ2-3	few	TRBV25-1	TGTGCCAGCAGTGAATATTTTTCTTTTAGGGGGGGGGGCCTGGCAGATACGCAGTATTTT	CASSEYFSFRGGGLADTQYF
NA	TRBJ1-4	few	TRBV6-5	TGTGCCAGCAGTTACTCAGGAAAACTGTTTTTT	CASSYSGKLFF
NA	TRBJ1-4	NA	TRBV7-9	TGTGCCAGCAGCTCCAGGGGAGTAAATGAAAAACTGTTTTTT	CASSSRGVNEKLFF
TRBD1	TRBJ2-1	few	TRBV19	TGTGCCAGTACTGAGTTGGGACAGGACAATGAGCAGTTCTTC	CASTELGQDNEQFF
NA	TRBJ2-1	few	TRBV28	TGTGCCAGCAGTTTCTGGGACTTGAGCTCCTACAATGAGCAGTTCTTC	CASSFWDLSSYNEQFF
NA	TRBJ1-2	few	TRBV27	TGTGCCAGCAGTGACGGGACGGAGGATGGCTACACCTTC	CASSDGTEDGYTF
NA	TRBJ2-1	NA	TRBV28	TGTGCCAGCAGTTTGAGCTCCTTGGCGGGGAATGAGCAGTTCTTC	CASSLSSLAGNEQFF
NA	TRBJ2-1	NA	TRBV14	TGTGCCAGCAGCCAAGGGTCGAGGGGGTCCCTATCGGAGCAGTTCTTC	CASSQGSRGSLSEQFF
TRBD2	TRBJ2-1	few	TRBV4-3	TGCGCCAGCAGCCTCGGACTAGCGACCTTCAATGAGCAGTTCTTC	CASSLGLATFNEQFF
NA	TRBJ2-1	many	TRBV7-6	TGTGCCAGCAGCTTACCGGGACCGTCCTACAATGAGCAGTTCTTC	CASSLPGPSYNEQFF
NA	TRBJ1-5	NA	TRBV4-2	TGTGCCAGCAGCCAAGAGGACCACAGCTATAGCGATCAGCCCCAGCATTTT	CASSQEDHSYSDQPQHF
TRBD1	TRBJ2-2	NA	TRBV15	TGTGCCACCAGCTCTGGGACAGGGAGCACCGGGGAGCTGTTTTTT	CATSSGTGSTGELFF
TRBD1	TRBJ1-2	few	TRBV27	TGTGCCAGCAGTCCGTGGACAGGGGGTAACTATGGCTACACCTTC	CASSPWTGGNYGYTF
NA	TRBJ1-2	few	TRBV29-1	TGCAGCGCCCCTGGGGCCGCGGGATCCGGCTATGGCTACACCTTC	CSAPGAAGSGYGYTF
NA	TRBJ1-2	NA	TRBV4-1	TGCGCCAGCAGCCAAGATCGGGCAGGGTGGGATGGCTACACCTTC	CASSQDRAGWDGYTF
TRBD1	TRBJ2-5	few	TRBV20-1	TGCAGTGCTACCGGGACAGGGCGGCGGCAAGAGACCCAGTACTTC	CSATGTGRRQETQYF
TRBD2	TRBJ2-1	NA	TRBV7-9	TGTGCCAGCAGCTTTTGGGGGACTAGCGGGGGGGCAGGTGAGCAGTTCTTC	CASSFWGTSGGAGEQFF
TRBD1	TRBJ1-5	NA	TRBV9	TGTGCCAGCAGCGCCGGACAGGGGGGCAATCAGCCCCAGCATTTT	CASSAGQGGNQPQHF
TRBD2	TRBJ2-1	NA	TRBV7-3	TGTGCCAGCAGCCCACCTAGCGGAGGATCGTGGGATGAGCAGTTCTTC	CASSPPSGGSWDEQFF
NA	TRBJ1-2	many	TRBV7-6	TGTGCCAGCAGCTTGGGGGGGGGCCGCGATGGCTACACCTTC	CASSLGGGRDGYTF
TRBD1	TRBJ2-5	few	TRBV6-2/TRBV6-3	TGTGCCAGCAGTTACTCGACAGGGGGGGAGACCCAGTACTTC	CASSYSTGGETQYF
TRBD1	TRBJ1-2	NA	TRBV15	TGTGCCACCAGCAGCCACCTGGGACAGGAAATAGCTAACTATGGCTACACCTTC	CATSSHLGQEIANYGYTF
NA	TRBJ1-2	NA	TRBV27	TGTGCCAGCAGTTTATTGGGCCAAGGGATGGACTATGGCTACACCTTC	CASSLLGQGMDYGYTF
NA	TRBJ2-7	NA	TRBV15	TGTGCCACCAGCAGACCGTCAGCAAGGTACGAGCAGTACTTC	CATSRPSARYEQYF
TRBD1	TRBJ2-2	few	TRBV2	TGTGCCAGCAGCGAGAACTCTTACACAGGGGCCGGGGAGCTGTTTTTT	CASSENSYTGAGELFF
NA	TRBJ1-1	few	TRBV6-6	TGTGCCAGCCCTAGAGACACTGAAGCTTTCTTT	CASPRDTEAFF